The T cell receptor (beta chain) described here comes from a study of blood T cell repertoires in COVID-19. The V gene end was trimmed by 1 base and the J gene end by 8 bases; junction bases not matched to a gene: 15. Germline CDR1 is SNHLY and CDR2 is FYNNEI. The CDR3 sequence is 17 residues long. Those who participated ranged in age from roughly 18 to 90 years and resided in some 24 US areas. No more than 2 weeks before study entry, exposed participants had met a case of COVID-19. Some clones are missing from TCRdb's copy, which holds only in-frame ones; the method was immunoSEQ multiplex PCR. The repertoire holds hundreds of thousands of clones, with approximately 78% as singletons.

Sequenced: PBMCs or T cells enriched from blood (not recorded which). This TCR was sampled from a man aged 35 to 55 who had been exposed to COVID-19. The chain employs TRBV2 and TRBJ1-2; TRBD1 aligns across 8 bases. The CDR3 DNA reads as TGTGCCAGCAGTGAAGATTGGGCAATTCCAGGGGGCCTGGGCTACACCTTC. This encodes CASSEDWAIPGGLGYTF.